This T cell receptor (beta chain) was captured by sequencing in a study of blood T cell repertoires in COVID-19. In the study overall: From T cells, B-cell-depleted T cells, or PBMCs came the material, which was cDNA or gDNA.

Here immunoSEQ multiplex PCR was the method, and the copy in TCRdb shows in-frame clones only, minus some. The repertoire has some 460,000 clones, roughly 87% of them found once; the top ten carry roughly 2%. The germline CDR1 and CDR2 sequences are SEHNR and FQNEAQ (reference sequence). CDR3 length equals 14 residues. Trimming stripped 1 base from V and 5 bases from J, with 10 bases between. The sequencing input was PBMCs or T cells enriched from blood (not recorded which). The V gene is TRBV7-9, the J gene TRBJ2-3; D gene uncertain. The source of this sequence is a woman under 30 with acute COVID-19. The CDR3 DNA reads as TGTGCCAGCAGCTTAGAAACTGCAAGAGATACGCAGTATTTT. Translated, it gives CASSLETARDTQYF.